The 18 T cell receptor beta chains below were found in one sample sequenced in a study of T-cell memory formation after mild COVID-19. MiXCR was run by TCRdb on the 5' RACE reads, yielding one entry per CDR3 protein. The sample lists approximately 150,000 distinct CDR3 sequences, approximately 6% seen once, with under 2.5% in the top ten. What was sequenced was PBMCs or a T cell subset sorted from them (not recorded which). The receptors derive from an adult woman who had mild COVID-19 (a few samples of this study predate the infection). Cell type and time point are not known.

This clonotype was detected many times. This chain connects TRBV7-2 to TRBJ2-3; D possibly corresponds to TRBD1 (6 bases). Trimming took 5 bases from V and 2 from J, leaving 14 bases between them. Germline-derived CDR1 and CDR2 are SGHTA and FQGNSA. The length of the CDR3 is 15 residues. The DNA of the CDR3 is TGTGCCAGCAGCCCTACGGGGACACTCACAGATACGCAGTATTTT. This gives the protein CASSPTGTLTDTQYF.

The table lists this clonotype with a few counts. The chain carries TRBV27 and TRBJ2-2, with 11 bases lining up with TRBD2. The ends lost 6 bases at V and 2 bases at J; junction bases unmatched: 5. The CDR3 length is 16 residues. In germline, CDR1 is MNHEY, CDR2 SMNVEV (reference sequence). CDR3 amino acids: CASSPTSGVNTGELFF. CDR3 bases: TGTGCCAGCAGCCCGACTAGCGGGGTCAACACCGGGGAGCTGTTTTTT.

This clonotype was recorded at least ten times. The chain links TRBV5-1 to TRBJ2-1; perhaps TRBD2 as D (6 bases). V lost 4 bases and J 1 base, leaving 12 bases between the germline ends. This CDR3 comprises 15 residues. Germline V gene sequence: CDR1 SGHRS, CDR2 YFSETQ. CDR3 DNA sequence: TGCGCCAGCAGCGAGCAAGGGAGGTCCTACAATGAGCAGTTCTTC. Its protein product is CASSEQGRSYNEQFF.

This clonotype was counted only a few times. This chain joins TRBV25-1 and TRBJ2-6; unclear D gene. Trimming shortened V by 6 bases and J by 2 bases, and 11 bases separated the two germline ends. Germline V gene sequence: CDR1 MGHDK, CDR2 SYGVNS. CDR3 length: 15 amino acids. CDR3 sequence: CASSASVTGANVLTF. The CDR3 bases are TGTGCCAGCAGCGCCTCGGTGACTGGGGCCAACGTCCTGACTTTC.

This clonotype was found many times. The chain joins TRBV18 to TRBJ1-2; tentative D call: TRBD1 (6 bases). V gave up 3 bases and J gave up 5 bases, with 25 bases separating them. The length of the CDR3 is 18 residues. Germline CDR1 reads KGHSH; CDR2 reads LQKENI. Here the CDR3 DNA reads TGTGCCAGCTCACCGGTGACAGGAAAAACCCAAAACCCGTATGGCTACACCTTC. Protein sequence: CASSPVTGKTQNPYGYTF.

This clonotype has a count of ten or more. V gene TRBV18 combines with J gene TRBJ2-2; 7 nucleotides line up with TRBD2. This CDR3 contains 14 residues. Germline trimming cut 3 bases from V and 9 bases from J; bases unmatched to any gene: 7. Germline assignment: CDR1 KGHSH and CDR2 LQKENI. The CDR3 sequence: CASSPGPGGRELFF. The CDR3 coding sequence is TGTGCCAGCTCACCGGGACCGGGAGGAAGGGAGCTGTTTTTT. The variable domain in full, with the rest retrieved from reference TRBV18 and TRBJ2-2, is NAGVMQNPRHLVRRRGQEARLRCSPMKGHSHVYWYRQLPEEGLKFMVYLQKENIIDESGMPKERFSAEFPKEGPSILRIQQVVRGDSAAYFCASSPGPGGRELFFGEGSRLTVL.

This clonotype has more than one count but fewer than ten. The J gene is TRBJ1-2, the V gene TRBV12-3 or TRBV12-4; D unclear. The CDR3 has 14 residues. V lost 7 bases to trimming and J lost 8 bases, with 20 bases between them. The DNA of the CDR3 is TGTGCCAGCACCCCCGACACCTGGCCCGGGGGCTACACCTTC. It is translated as CASTPDTWPGGYTF.

In its sample, this clonotype was seen many times. This chain links TRBV24-1 with TRBJ2-5, with D possibly matching TRBD1 (6 bases). V lost 3 bases to trimming and J lost 2 bases, with 12 bases between them. From germline, CDR1 is KGHDR and CDR2 SFDVKD. The CDR3 has 15 amino acids. Here the CDR3 DNA reads TGTGCCACCAGTGATGCCGGACAGATACAAGAGACCCAGTACTTC. It specifies CATSDAGQIQETQYF.

This clonotype appeared many times. This chain connects TRBV7-2 to TRBJ1-3; TRBD1 aligns across 8 bases. This CDR3 spans 16 amino acids. After removal of 0 bases from V and 3 bases from J, the junction contained 4 bases not matched to a gene. CDR1 and CDR2 (germline): SGHTA, FQGNSA. CDR3 residues: CASSLAGGTGGNTIYF. Written as DNA, the CDR3 is TGTGCCAGCAGCTTAGCGGGGGGGACAGGTGGAAACACCATATATTTT.

In this sample, this clonotype turned up many times. This chain joins TRBV29-1 and TRBJ2-1; 11 bases match TRBD1. CDR1 and CDR2 from the germline V gene are SQVTM and ANQGSEA. Unmatched junction bases numbered 17, after V lost 4 bases and J lost 9 bases. The CDR3 is made up of 17 amino acids. The chain's CDR3 is CSVGPSAVGQGASEQFF. The DNA for the CDR3 is TGCAGCGTTGGCCCCTCAGCGGTAGGACAGGGGGCTAGTGAGCAGTTCTTC.

The chain links TRBV20-1 to TRBJ1-5, with TRBD1 identical over 8 bases. J gave up 5 bases and V 5 bases, and 8 bases lay outside the gene matches. CDR1 DFQATT and CDR2 SNEGSKA come from the germline V gene (reference sequence). This CDR3 has 14 residues. Written as DNA, the CDR3 is TGCAGTGCTGGAGTCGGACAGGGTGATCAGCCCCAGCATTTT. It is translated as CSAGVGQGDQPQHF.

This clonotype was observed a handful of times. The chain joins TRBV6-1 to TRBJ2-7, with TRBD1 matching over 7 bases. The V and J ends lost 4 bases and 3 bases, in that order; junction bases with no gene match: 3. The CDR3 covers 13 residues. Germline CDR1 MNHNS, CDR2 SASEGT. CDR3 nucleotide sequence: TGTGCCAGCAGTGGGAGACAGGGCTACGAGCAGTACTTC. This sequence encodes CASSGRQGYEQYF.

This sequence joins TRBV2 and TRBJ2-1; 9 bases are a match to TRBD2. CDR3 length: 14 amino acids. Per the germline V gene, CDR1 is SNHLY and CDR2 is FYNNEI. V lost 4 bases to trimming and J lost 8 bases; unmatched junction nucleotides: 6. The CDR3 sequence is CASSAERGAYEQFF. The CDR3 DNA follows: TGTGCCAGCAGTGCTGAGCGGGGGGCCTATGAGCAGTTCTTC.

This clonotype was counted ten times or more. This sequence joins TRBV5-1 and TRBJ2-1; no clear D gene. The germline CDR1 and CDR2 sequences are SGHRS and YFSETQ. This CDR3 contains 14 residues. V was shortened by 0 bases and J by 10 bases, with 14 bases between the two germline ends. CDR3 nucleotide sequence: TGCGCCAGCAGCTTGGGCGCCTCGGATGTGGAGCAGTTCTTC. Amino acids: CASSLGASDVEQFF.

This clonotype came up many times. The J gene is TRBJ1-6, the V gene TRBV20-1; D possibly corresponds to TRBD1 (6 bases). The CDR3 is made up of 15 amino acids. CDR1 is DFQATT and CDR2 is SNEGSKA in the germline V gene (reference sequence). V was trimmed by 0 bases and J by 10 bases, leaving 16 bases between them. In nucleotides, the CDR3 is TGCAGTGCTAGAGATTGGGGGGTAGGGGGGTCACCCCTCCACTTT. Protein sequence: CSARDWGVGGSPLHF.

This clonotype was counted ten times or more. The chain carries TRBV5-1 and TRBJ1-1, with D tentatively TRBD1 (5 bases). CDR1 and CDR2 from the germline V gene are SGHRS and YFSETQ. The CDR3 has 17 residues. V lost 2 bases to trimming and J lost 0 bases, with 17 bases between them. The CDR3, as DNA: TGCGCCAGCAGCTTAGGGGATCCCCAAACCCTGAACACTGAAGCTTTCTTT. Amino acids: CASSLGDPQTLNTEAFF. The variable domain in full, completed from reference TRBV5-1 and TRBJ1-1, reads KAGVTQTPRYLIKTRGQQVTLSCSPISGHRSVSWYQQTPGQGLQFLFEYFSETQRNKGNFPGRFSGRQFSNSRSEMNVSTLELGDSALYLCASSLGDPQTLNTEAFFGQGTRLTVV.

Many counts were recorded for this clonotype. This rearrangement joins TRBV12-3 or TRBV12-4 to TRBJ2-7; 8 nucleotides align to TRBD1. The CDR3 runs to 16 residues. The J segment lost 0 bases and the V segment lost 5 bases, leaving 9 bases of the junction unmatched. CDR3 in amino acids: CASSPGQGRSSYEQYF. The CDR3, as DNA: TGTGCCAGCAGTCCCGGACAGGGACGGAGCTCCTACGAGCAGTACTTC.

About this clonotype: A much larger clonotype is one base distant, so this may be a read error. This chain uses TRBV7-2 with TRBJ2-1; D might be TRBD1 (5 bases). CDR1 is SGHTA, CDR2 FQGNSA, per germline. The CDR3 is 17 residues long. The CDR3 sequence: CASGLVVTSTGNNEQFF. CDR3 DNA sequence: TGTGCCAGCGGCTTAGTCGTTACTTCCACAGGAAACAATGAGCAGTTCTTC.